This T cell receptor beta chain appears in the sequencing data of a study of T cell responses to AZD1222 COVID-19 vaccine. Clones were sequenced by immunoSEQ multiplex PCR, and TCRdb holds only the in-frame ones, with some missing. The sample has 150,000 or so clones; approximately 87% are singletons. Turning to this clone: What it binds is not known.

Regarding the study as a whole: Along spike, vaccine-associated CD4 TCRs were found throughout, with dominance at 160-218 and 743-854. It was only after the peak T cell response that any repertoires were sampled. Seropositive status at baseline applied to only six AZD1222 recipients. The donors showed a predominance of white British ancestry and of females, with possible underestimation of clonal diversity.

The CDR3 is 17 amino acids. With 2 bases clipped from V and 7 bases from J, the junction kept 11 bases outside the gene matches. Germline V gene sequence: CDR1 SGHRS, CDR2 YFSETQ. The receptor comes from an adult in good health. Specimen: peripheral blood, collected on day 0 of MenACWY control vaccination. The chain carries TRBV5-1 and TRBJ2-7; 14 bases are a match to TRBD2. CDR3 DNA sequence: TGCGCCAGCAGCTTTCGGACAGGGGGGACTAGCGGGAGTGAGCAGTACTTC. It encodes CASSFRTGGTSGSEQYF.